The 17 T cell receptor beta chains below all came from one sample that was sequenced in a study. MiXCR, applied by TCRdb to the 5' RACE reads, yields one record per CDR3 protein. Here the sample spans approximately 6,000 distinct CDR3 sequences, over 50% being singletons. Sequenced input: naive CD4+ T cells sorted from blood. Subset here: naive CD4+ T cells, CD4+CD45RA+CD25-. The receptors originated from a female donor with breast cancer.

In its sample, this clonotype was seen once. The CDR3 spells CGALGQAPGGYTF. DNA for the CDR3: TGCGGCGCCTTAGGACAGGCCCCTGGGGGCTACACCTTC. This sequence joins TRBV29-1 and TRBJ1-2, with TRBD1 matching 7 bases. From germline, CDR1 is SQVTM and CDR2 ANQGSEA. The CDR3 is 13 amino acids.

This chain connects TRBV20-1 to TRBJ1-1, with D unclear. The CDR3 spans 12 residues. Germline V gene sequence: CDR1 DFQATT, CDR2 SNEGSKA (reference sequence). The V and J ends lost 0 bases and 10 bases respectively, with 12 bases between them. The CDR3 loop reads CSARDINGGAFF. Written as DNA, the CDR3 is TGCAGTGCTAGAGATATAAATGGCGGAGCTTTCTTT.

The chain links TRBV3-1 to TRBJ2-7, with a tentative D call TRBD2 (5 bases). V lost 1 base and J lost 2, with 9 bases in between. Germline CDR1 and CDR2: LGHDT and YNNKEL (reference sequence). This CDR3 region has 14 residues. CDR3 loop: CASSQVGLPYEQYF. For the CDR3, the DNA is TGTGCCAGCAGCCAAGTCGGACTGCCCTACGAGCAGTACTTC.

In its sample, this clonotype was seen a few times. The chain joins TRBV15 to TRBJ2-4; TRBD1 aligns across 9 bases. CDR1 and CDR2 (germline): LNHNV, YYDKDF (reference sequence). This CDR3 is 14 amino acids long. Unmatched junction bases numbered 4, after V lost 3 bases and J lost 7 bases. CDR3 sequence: CATSRDRGHNIQYF. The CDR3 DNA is TGTGCCACCAGCAGGGACAGGGGCCACAACATTCAGTACTTC.

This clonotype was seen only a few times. The DNA of the CDR3 is TGCAGTGCTAGAGTCCCGCGGACCAATGTTGAGCAGTTCTTC. Protein sequence: CSARVPRTNVEQFF. The V call is TRBV20-1, the J call TRBJ2-1; D unresolved. The CDR3 has 14 amino acids. Germline V gives CDR1 DFQATT, CDR2 SNEGSKA (reference sequence). The ends were cut back, 1 base at V and 9 bases at J, with 16 bases in the middle.

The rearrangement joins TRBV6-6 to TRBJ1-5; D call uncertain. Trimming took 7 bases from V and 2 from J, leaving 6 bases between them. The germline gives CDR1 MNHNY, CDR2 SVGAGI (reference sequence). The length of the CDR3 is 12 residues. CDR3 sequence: CASNLGNQPQHF. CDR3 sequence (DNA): TGTGCCAGCAACCTTGGCAATCAGCCCCAGCATTTT.

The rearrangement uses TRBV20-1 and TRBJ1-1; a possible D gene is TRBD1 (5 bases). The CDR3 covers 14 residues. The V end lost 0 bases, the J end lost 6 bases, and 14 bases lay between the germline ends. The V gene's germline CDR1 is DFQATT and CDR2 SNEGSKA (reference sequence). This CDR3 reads CSAREPGSSAEAFF. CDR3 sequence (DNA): TGCAGTGCTAGAGAGCCAGGGAGTTCCGCTGAAGCTTTCTTT.

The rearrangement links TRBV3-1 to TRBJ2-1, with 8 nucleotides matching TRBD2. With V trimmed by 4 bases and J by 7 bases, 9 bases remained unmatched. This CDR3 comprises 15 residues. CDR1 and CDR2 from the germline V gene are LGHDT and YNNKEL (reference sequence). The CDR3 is CASSPRGGVRNEQFF. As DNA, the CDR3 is TGTGCCAGCAGCCCCCGGGGGGGGGTGAGGAATGAGCAGTTCTTC.

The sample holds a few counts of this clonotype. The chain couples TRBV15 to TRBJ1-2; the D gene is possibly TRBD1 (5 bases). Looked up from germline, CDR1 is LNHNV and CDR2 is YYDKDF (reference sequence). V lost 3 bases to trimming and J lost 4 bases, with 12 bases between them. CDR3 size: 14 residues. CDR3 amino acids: CATSSYGGSYGYTF. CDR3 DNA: TGTGCCACCAGCAGTTACGGGGGGTCCTATGGCTACACCTTC.

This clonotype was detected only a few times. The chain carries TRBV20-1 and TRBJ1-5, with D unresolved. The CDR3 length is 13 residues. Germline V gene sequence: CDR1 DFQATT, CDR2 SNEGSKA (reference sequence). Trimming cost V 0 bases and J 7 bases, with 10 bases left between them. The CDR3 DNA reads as TGCAGTGCTAGAGATCAGGTCAGCCAGCCCCAGCATTTT. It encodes CSARDQVSQPQHF.

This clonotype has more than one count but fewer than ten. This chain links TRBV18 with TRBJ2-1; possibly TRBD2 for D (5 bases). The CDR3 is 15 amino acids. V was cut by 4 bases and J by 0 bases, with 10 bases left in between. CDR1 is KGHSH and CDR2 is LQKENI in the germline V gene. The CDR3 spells CASSLLASSYNEQFF. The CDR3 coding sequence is TGTGCCAGCTCACTCTTAGCGAGCTCCTACAATGAGCAGTTCTTC.

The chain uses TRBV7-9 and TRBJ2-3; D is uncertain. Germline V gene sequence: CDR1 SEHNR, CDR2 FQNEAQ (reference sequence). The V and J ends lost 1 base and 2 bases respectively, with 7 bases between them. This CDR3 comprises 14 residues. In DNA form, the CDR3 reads TGTGCCAGCAGCTTAGATACGATCACAGATACGCAGTATTTT. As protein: CASSLDTITDTQYF.

The DNA of the CDR3 is TGCAGTGCTAGAAGTAAGGATGGGAGGACTGAAGCTTTCTTT. Translated, it gives CSARSKDGRTEAFF. The chain couples TRBV20-1 to TRBJ1-1; D ambiguous. V dropped 2 bases and J dropped 5 bases, with 15 bases sitting between them. CDR1 is DFQATT, CDR2 SNEGSKA, per germline (reference sequence). The CDR3 spans 14 residues.

Written as DNA, the CDR3 is TGTGCCAGTACCGAATCGACAGGGGCCCTACTTAATGAAAAACTGTTTTTT. It specifies CASTESTGALLNEKLFF. This sequence joins TRBV19 and TRBJ1-4; 8 bases line up with TRBD1. Germline trimming cut 7 bases from V and 4 bases from J; bases unmatched to any gene: 14. The CDR3 sequence is 17 residues long. Germline V gene lookup returns CDR1 LNHDA and CDR2 SQIVND (reference sequence).

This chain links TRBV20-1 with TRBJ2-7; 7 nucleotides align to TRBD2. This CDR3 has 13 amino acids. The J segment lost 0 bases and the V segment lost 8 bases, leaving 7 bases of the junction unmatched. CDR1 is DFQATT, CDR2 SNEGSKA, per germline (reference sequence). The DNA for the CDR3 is TGCAGTCCCACCCCGGGAGGCTCCTACGAGCAGTACTTC. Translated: CSPTPGGSYEQYF.

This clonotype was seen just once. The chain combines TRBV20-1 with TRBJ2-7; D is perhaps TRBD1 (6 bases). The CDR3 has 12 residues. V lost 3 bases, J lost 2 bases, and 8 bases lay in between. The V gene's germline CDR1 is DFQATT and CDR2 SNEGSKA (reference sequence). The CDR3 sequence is CSASRDTYEQYF. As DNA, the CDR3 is TGCAGTGCTAGTCGGGACACCTACGAGCAGTACTTC.

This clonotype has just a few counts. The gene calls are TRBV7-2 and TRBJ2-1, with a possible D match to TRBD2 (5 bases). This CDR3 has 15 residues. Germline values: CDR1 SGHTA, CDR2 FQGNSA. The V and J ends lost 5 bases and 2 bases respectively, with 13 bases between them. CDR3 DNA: TGTGCCAGCAGCCCATCAAGCGGAACCTACAATGAGCAGTTCTTC. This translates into CASSPSSGTYNEQFF.